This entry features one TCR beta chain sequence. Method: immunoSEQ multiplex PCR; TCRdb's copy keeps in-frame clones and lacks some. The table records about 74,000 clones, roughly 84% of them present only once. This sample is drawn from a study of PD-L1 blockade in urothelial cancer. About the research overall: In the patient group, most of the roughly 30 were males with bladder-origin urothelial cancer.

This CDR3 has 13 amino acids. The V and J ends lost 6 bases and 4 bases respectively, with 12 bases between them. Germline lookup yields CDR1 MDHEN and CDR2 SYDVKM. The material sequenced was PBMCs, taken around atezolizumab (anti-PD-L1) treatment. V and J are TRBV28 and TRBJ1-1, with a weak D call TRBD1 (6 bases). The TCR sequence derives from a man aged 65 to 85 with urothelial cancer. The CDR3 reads CASSAGGLTEAFF. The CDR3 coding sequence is TGTGCCAGCAGCGCGGGGGGCCTCACTGAAGCTTTCTTT.